This T cell receptor beta chain was retrieved from a study of CD8+CD57+ T cells in acquired aplastic anemia. In germline, CDR1 is LNHDA, CDR2 SQIVND (reference sequence). The CDR3 is 14 residues long. V lost 9 bases and J lost 3, with 17 bases in between. Profiles of TCR beta VDJ and CDR3 were generated from a genomic DNA template. One entry per CDR3 protein, called by TCRdb with MiXCR from the reads. The sample consists of about 42,000 distinct CDR3 sequences, approximately 67% of them appearing once. Sample: sorted CD4+, CD8+, or CD8+CD57+ T cells (not recorded which) from PBMCs. This receptor was identified in a human donor in good health, serving as a control. The chain is built from TRBV19 and TRBJ1-1; the D gene is possibly TRBD1 (6 bases). CDR3 amino acids: CASSPEGVYTEAFF. As DNA, the CDR3 is TGTGCCAGCAGTCCCGAGGGGGTGTACACTGAAGCTTTCTTT.